This TCR beta chain appears in the sequencing data of a study of cytomegalovirus exposure and HLA in healthy donors. The CDR3 has 16 residues. The ends lost 6 bases at V and 4 bases at J; junction bases unmatched: 10. Germline V gene data show CDR1 as SGHDT and CDR2 as YYEEEE. Use of 60 Vbeta and 13 Jbeta primers characterized the PCR. The method was immunoSEQ multiplex PCR; TCRdb's version includes in-frame clones alone and lacks a portion of them. The sample comprises about 86,000 clones, more than 75% of which are singletons, and approximately 14% rests with the top ten. In its sample, this clone was seen once.

This clonotype was obtained from a woman aged 40 to 50 in good health and CMV-seropositive. The chain joins TRBV5-6 to TRBJ2-3; 11 bases match TRBD2. Sequencing was performed on PBMCs. Here the CDR3 DNA reads TGTGCCAGCATCCCATCTAGCGGGGGGAGGTCAGATACGCAGTATTTT. This codes for CASIPSSGGRSDTQYF.